The 25 T cell receptor beta chains below come from one sample, sequenced in a study of ipilimumab plus nivolumab after autologous stem cell transplantation. Repertoires were generated with immunoSEQ multiplex PCR, while TCRdb's copy carries only in-frame clones and drops some. The data contain about 15,000 clones, around 68% of them singletons. The material sequenced was PBMCs, taken in a trial of ipilimumab plus nivolumab as post-transplant consolidation. These TCRs come from a male donor with diffuse large B-cell lymphoma.

The V call is TRBV9, the J call TRBJ1-1, with a possible D match to TRBD1 (6 bases). Germline V lookup: CDR1 SGDLS, CDR2 YYNGEE. The CDR3 is made up of 13 amino acids. V was shortened by 2 bases and J by 4 bases, with 9 bases between the two germline ends. The CDR3 here is CASSVGRGTEAFF. CDR3 DNA sequence: TGTGCCAGCAGCGTCGGCAGGGGCACTGAAGCTTTCTTT.

This chain joins TRBV5-4 and TRBJ2-7; no clear D. V was trimmed by 0 bases and J by 0 bases, leaving 10 bases between them. The CDR3 is made up of 15 amino acids. Germline loops: CDR1 SGHNT, CDR2 YYREEE (reference sequence). The CDR3 sequence is CASSLGVQPSYEQYF. In DNA, the CDR3 is TGTGCCAGCAGCTTGGGGGTGCAACCCTCCTACGAGCAGTACTTC.

V is TRBV5-4 and J is TRBJ1-2; 11 nucleotides agree with TRBD1. V trimming: 0 bases; J trimming: 12 bases; junction bases outside the gene matches: 10. Germline loops: CDR1 SGHNT, CDR2 YYREEE (reference sequence). This CDR3 has 15 amino acids. CDR3 in DNA: TGTGCCAGCAGCTTGGCCGGACAGGGGGCGAACGGCCACACCTTC. Residues: CASSLAGQGANGHTF.

The chain recombines TRBV2 with TRBJ2-7, with 11 bases lining up with TRBD2. The CDR3 runs 18 residues. The trim removed 2 bases at V and 0 bases at J, leaving 9 bases unmatched. The germline CDR1 and CDR2 sequences are SNHLY and FYNNEI. This chain's CDR3 is CASSETRPSGGFSYEQYF. The CDR3 DNA follows: TGTGCCAGCAGTGAAACCCGTCCTAGCGGGGGGTTCTCCTACGAGCAGTACTTC.

This clone is medium-sized (0.01 to 0.1%) within its sample. V and J are TRBV28 and TRBJ2-7; maybe TRBD1 (7 bases). Per germline, CDR1 MDHEN and CDR2 SYDVKM. The V and J ends lost 4 bases and 3 bases respectively, with 22 bases between them. This CDR3 region has 17 residues. CDR3 coding DNA: TGTGCCAGCAGTTCCTCCCGGGGGCAGGGGGTTAGCTACGAGCAGTACTTC. This codes for CASSSSRGQGVSYEQYF.

The chain uses TRBV19 and TRBJ2-2, with 7 nucleotides matching TRBD2. CDR1 is LNHDA and CDR2 is SQIVND in the germline V gene (reference sequence). Trimming removed 7 bases from V and 8 bases from J; junction bases left unmatched: 4. The CDR3 is 12 amino acids. The CDR3 loop is CASKVGRGELFF. CDR3 in DNA: TGTGCCAGTAAGGTCGGGAGGGGGGAGCTGTTTTTT.

The chain recombines TRBV4-2 with TRBJ1-2, with D tentatively TRBD1 (5 bases). This CDR3 is built from 14 residues. Germline V gene sequence: CDR1 LGHNA, CDR2 YNFKEQ. The ends were cut back, 1 base at V and 4 bases at J, with 10 bases in the middle. As DNA, the CDR3 is TGTGCCAGCAGCCAAGGGGGGGAGAGCTATGGCTACACCTTC. It is translated as CASSQGGESYGYTF.

In its sample, this clone was seen a few times. This chain links TRBV5-1 with TRBJ2-7, with D perhaps TRBD2 (5 bases). The CDR3 extends over 15 amino acids. In germline, CDR1 is SGHRS, CDR2 YFSETQ. V was trimmed by 3 bases and J by 0 bases, leaving 13 bases between them. The CDR3 region has the DNA TGCGCCAGCAGCTCCGCTGGACGGGACTCCTACGAGCAGTACTTC. Its translation: CASSSAGRDSYEQYF.

The chain has TRBV21-1 and TRBJ2-7. TRBV21-1 is tagged as a pseudogene. This CDR3 has 15 residues. CDR3 sequence: CASSNVKGTPYEQYF. The CDR3 nucleotides are TGTGCCAGCAGCAACGTCAAGGGTACCCCCTACGAGCAGTACTTC.

The gene calls are TRBV10-3 and TRBJ1-2; 8 nucleotides align to TRBD1. The CDR3 has 14 amino acids. Per the germline V gene, CDR1 is ENHRY and CDR2 is SYGVKD. The junction had 3 bases not matched to a gene; V was cut back by 0 bases and J by 6 bases. The CDR3 region has the DNA TGTGCCATCAGTGAGTCGGAGGGACAGGATGGCTACACCTTC. This sequence encodes CAISESEGQDGYTF.

This clone was observed a single time. This chain joins TRBV5-1 and TRBJ2-1; 10 nucleotides match TRBD2. The CDR3 totals 14 residues. The trim removed 2 bases at V and 7 bases at J, leaving 3 bases unmatched. Per the germline V gene, CDR1 is SGHRS and CDR2 is YFSETQ. CDR3 coding DNA: TGCGCCAGCAGCTTAACTAGCGGGAAGAATGAGCAGTTCTTC. This encodes CASSLTSGKNEQFF.

A single count supports this clone. The CDR3, as DNA: TGTGCCAGCAGCATTCGGACTAGCGGACAAGAGACCCAGTACTTC. Its translation: CASSIRTSGQETQYF. The rearrangement joins TRBV7-2 to TRBJ2-5; 10 nucleotides line up with TRBD2. The V gene's germline CDR1 is SGHTA and CDR2 FQGNSA. V shed 5 bases, J shed 2 bases, and the junction held 5 bases outside the gene matches. The CDR3 has 15 residues.

This clone was observed many times. V is TRBV19 and J is TRBJ2-5; D may be TRBD1 (5 bases). The length of the CDR3 is 13 residues. V was trimmed by 6 bases and J by 6 bases, leaving 14 bases between them. Germline assignment: CDR1 LNHDA and CDR2 SQIVND (reference sequence). CDR3 sequence reads: CASRTRQGKTQYF. The CDR3 coding sequence is TGTGCCAGTAGAACAAGGCAGGGAAAGACCCAGTACTTC.

In its sample, this clone was seen a few times. V usage is TRBV29-1 and J usage is TRBJ2-3; a weak D match, TRBD2 (5 bases). The germline gives CDR1 SQVTM, CDR2 ANQGSEA. The CDR3 extends over 14 amino acids. Trimming removed 1 base from V and 5 bases from J, with 13 bases in between. The CDR3, as DNA: TGCAGCGTTGAAGGCGAACGGGGAAGAGATACGCAGTATTTT. Protein: CSVEGERGRDTQYF.

The J gene is TRBJ2-7, the V gene TRBV5-1; 7 bases are a match to TRBD2. J gave up 0 bases and V 4 bases, and 1 base lay outside the gene matches. Germline CDR1 is SGHRS and CDR2 is YFSETQ. The CDR3 has 13 residues. As DNA, the CDR3 is TGCGCCAGCAGCGCTAGCGGCTCCTACGAGCAGTACTTC. Protein: CASSASGSYEQYF.

This clone was observed a single time. The genes are TRBV5-4 and TRBJ2-7, with 13 bases identical to TRBD2. Germline assignment: CDR1 SGHNT and CDR2 YYREEE (reference sequence). After removal of 4 bases from V and 2 bases from J, the junction contained 12 bases not matched to a gene. The CDR3 covers 18 residues. The CDR3 coding sequence is TGTGCCAGCAGCCCAAGGACTAGCGGGAGTTTCTTCGCCTACGAGCAGTACTTC. Protein product: CASSPRTSGSFFAYEQYF.

The sample holds a few counts of this clone. The V gene is TRBV19, the J gene TRBJ2-4, with a possible D match to TRBD1 (5 bases). The CDR3 spans 15 residues. The V gene's germline CDR1 is LNHDA and CDR2 SQIVND (reference sequence). Trimming removed 4 bases from V and 7 bases from J, with 17 bases in between. The CDR3, as DNA: TGTGCCAGTAGTACCATTGGGGCAGGTAGCAACATTCAGTACTTC. This translates into CASSTIGAGSNIQYF.

This chain joins TRBV2 and TRBJ2-1; D may be TRBD2 (5 bases). Trimming removed 6 bases at V and 3 bases at J, with 9 bases between. The germline V gene has CDR1 SNHLY and CDR2 FYNNEI. The CDR3 length is 13 residues. The CDR3 sequence is CASRLVFYNEQFF. For the CDR3, the DNA is TGTGCCAGCAGACTAGTTTTCTACAATGAGCAGTTCTTC.

The chain couples TRBV30 to TRBJ1-2; unclear D gene. Germline assignment: CDR1 GTSNPN and CDR2 SVGIG (reference sequence). The CDR3 totals 11 residues. Trimming cost V 1 base and J 8 bases, with 8 bases left between them. CDR3 coding DNA: TGTGCCTGGAGTGCAGAGGGCGGCTACACCTTC. This gives the protein CAWSAEGGYTF. Full variable domain (remainder filled in from reference TRBV30 and TRBJ1-2): SQTIHQWPATLVQPVGSPLSLECTVEGTSNPNLYWYRQAAGRGLQLLFYSVGIGQISSEVPQNLSASRPQDRQFILSSKKLLLSDSGFYLCAWSAEGGYTFGSGTRLTVV.

V is TRBV7-9 and J is TRBJ2-5; 10 bases align to TRBD2. This CDR3 is 13 amino acids long. The germline CDR1 and CDR2 sequences are SEHNR and FQNEAQ (reference sequence). V trimming: 5 bases; J trimming: 11 bases; junction bases outside the gene matches: 8. In nucleotides, the CDR3 is TGTGCCAGCAGCCTCGGGACTAGCGTCCAACAGTACTTC. It translates to CASSLGTSVQQYF.

This chain connects TRBV5-4 to TRBJ2-1; 12 bases match TRBD2. This CDR3 comprises 15 residues. Looked up from germline, CDR1 is SGHNT and CDR2 is YYREEE (reference sequence). V lost 4 bases to trimming and J lost 8 bases; unmatched junction nucleotides: 7. In DNA, the CDR3 is TGTGCCAGCAGCGTGACTAGCGGGAGTCACGATGAGCAGTTCTTC. Translating gives CASSVTSGSHDEQFF. Together with reference TRBV5-4 and TRBJ2-1, the CDR3 gives the full variable domain: ETGVTQSPTHLIKTRGQQVTLRCSSQSGHNTVSWYQQALGQGPQFIFQYYREEENGRGNFPPRFSGLQFPNYSSELNVNALELDDSALYLCASSVTSGSHDEQFFGPGTRLTVL.

V and J are TRBV7-9 and TRBJ2-2, with D unclear. Trimming pared 3 bases from V and 8 bases from J, leaving 13 bases between. Germline loops: CDR1 SEHNR, CDR2 FQNEAQ (reference sequence). CDR3 length equals 14 residues. The DNA for the CDR3 is TGTGCCAGCAGCTTCTACACCACCTCAGGGGAGCTGTTTTTT. Protein: CASSFYTTSGELFF.

This sequence joins TRBV5-6 and TRBJ2-5, with 7 bases aligning to TRBD1. This CDR3 is built from 15 residues. Germline lookup yields CDR1 SGHDT and CDR2 YYEEEE. Trimming took 2 bases from V and 5 from J; bases not matched to a gene: 9. The DNA for the CDR3 is TGTGCCAGCAGCTTAACACTAGGGGGCAGGGAGACCCAGTACTTC. This encodes CASSLTLGGRETQYF.

The V gene is TRBV4-1, the J gene TRBJ2-1; TRBD2 matches at 9 bases. In germline, CDR1 is MGHRA, CDR2 YSYEKL. The junction had 9 bases not matched to a gene; V was cut back by 2 bases and J by 4 bases. The CDR3 spans 17 residues. The CDR3 region is CASSQSSGTSVYNEQFF. The CDR3 nucleotides are TGCGCCAGCAGCCAATCTAGCGGGACTAGTGTTTACAATGAGCAGTTCTTC.

This chain joins TRBV2 and TRBJ2-4; no clear D gene. Trimming pared 1 base from V and 5 bases from J, leaving 6 bases between. Germline values: CDR1 SNHLY, CDR2 FYNNEI. The length of the CDR3 is 13 residues. The CDR3, as DNA: TGTGCCAGCAGTGAAGGGACCGAAAACATTCAGTACTTC. This translates into CASSEGTENIQYF.